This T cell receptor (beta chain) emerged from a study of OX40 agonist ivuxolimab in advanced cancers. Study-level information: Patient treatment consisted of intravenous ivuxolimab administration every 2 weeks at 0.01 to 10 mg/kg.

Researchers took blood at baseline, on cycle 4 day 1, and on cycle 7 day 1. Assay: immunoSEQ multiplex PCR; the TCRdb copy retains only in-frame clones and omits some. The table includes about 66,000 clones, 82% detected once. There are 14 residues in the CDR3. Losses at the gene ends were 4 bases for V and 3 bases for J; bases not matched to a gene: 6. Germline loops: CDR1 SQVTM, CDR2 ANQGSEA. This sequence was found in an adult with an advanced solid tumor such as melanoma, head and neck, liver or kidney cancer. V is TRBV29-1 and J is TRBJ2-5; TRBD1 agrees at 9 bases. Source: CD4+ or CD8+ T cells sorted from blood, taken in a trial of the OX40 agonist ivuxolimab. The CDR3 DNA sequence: TGCAGCGTTGTAGGGACAGGGAGTAAAGAGACCCAGTACTTC. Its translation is CSVVGTGSKETQYF.